The sequence of this T cell receptor beta chain was determined in a study of shared clonotypes between healthy human individuals (dated by TCRdb to the early 2020s). Regarding the complete study: The cohort comprised a couple of women and a few men aged 18 to 49 years. For each donor, CD4 naive and CD4 memory were each given three plates, CD8 naive was given two plates, and CD8 memory was given one plate. To estimate repertoire size and how much clonotype sharing occurs between individuals, the study deeply sequenced the blood TCR repertoires of a handful of healthy adults. To increase sequencing depth and limit assay-specific biases, different laboratories used diverse techniques to prepare libraries and sequence TCR repertoires. Between about 0.8 and 8.9 billion PBMCs per donor were obtained by leukapheresis. What the work shows at the level of the full study, not this receptor alone: Rarefaction of sorted-subset datasets indicated incomplete sequencing despite the large sequencing depth. Naive subsets generally had larger estimated clonotype richness than memory subsets. Sampling was restricted to blood, and TCR repertoires in tissues likely differ from the TCR repertoires found in blood. Based on pairwise subsampling, the degree of clonotype sharing among donors was expected to be affected by sequencing depth. Higher generation probabilities were observed for clonotypes shared by all four sorted-subset donors than for non-shared clonotypes. The genetic and exposure-history diversity represented was limited by the small number of donors. When a handful of donors were compared, the shared fraction of clonotypes was approximately 5% for naive CD4, less than 4% for naive CD8, 2.3% for memory CD4, and about 0.36% for memory CD8.

Regarding this clone: The antigen this receptor binds is unknown. No much larger clonotype is one base removed from it; base qualities were not supplied.

The donors were healthy, HIV-negative adults who had no recently reported acute infections or vaccinations. All donors were Caucasian adults living in Nashville, Tennessee, USA. CD4+ T cells were enriched through magnetic negative selection, after which naive cells were positively selected on CD45RA and the remaining negative fraction served as the memory subset. Blood was collected by leukapheresis, and PBMCs were isolated by Ficoll-Histopaque density gradient centrifugation and then cryopreserved in liquid nitrogen vapor phase. Analytical flow cytometry was used to check the purity and quantity of every magnetically sorted T cell population. Each sorted fraction had its genomic DNA isolated and then quantified by UV absorbance on a Nanodrop 2000c. TCR CDR3 regions were amplified from genomic DNA by multiplex PCR using the deep immunoSEQ assay. Genomic DNA extracted from each cell subset was distributed evenly over all wells of several immunoSEQ 96-well plates, and each plate served as one replicate. For sorted subsets, around 200 ng genomic DNA, equal to about 30,000 T cell genomes, was loaded into each replicate PCR. The purified libraries were quantified using a Qubit 3.0 fluorometer, sized with a Bioanalyzer 2100, and then quantified again using the KAPA Library Quantification kit. Each immunoSEQ 96-well plate was sequenced on its own single-read 150-cycle Illumina NextSeq 550 flow cell. On the study's bioinformatics: Because only junctional sequences without quality scores were contained in the immunoSEQ output, filtering matching that applied to full-length reads could not be performed. To assign V/J genes and CDR3, sequences were annotated using PyIR, a Python wrapper for IgBLAST v1.9, with IMGT germline references. Reads were filtered out if the reads had weak V/J assignments (E-value above 1e-6), no CDR3, stop codons, out-of-frame junctions, or ambiguous translated residues. A V3J clonotype was defined by an identical inferred V gene, J gene, and CDR3 amino acid sequence. To compute the percentage overlap between repertoires, the number of shared unique clonotypes was divided by the size of the smaller repertoire. Repertoire richness was assessed with RTK rarefaction, the Chao1 estimator, and Recon v2.1 estimates of unobserved clonotypes. Generation probabilities for all TCRbeta clonotypes obtained by the gDNA method from four donors were computed using OLGA. As stored in TCRdb, this immuneACCESS dataset retains in-frame rearrangements with V and J assigned. A fraction of the clones does not appear; measured against another copy, unresolved V genes explain less than half of the discrepancy, and the remainder lacks a known reason. D and trimming come from the DNA, and the V and J calls and clone size come from that table. For this sample there are roughly 2.4 million clones; 90% to 97% appear just once. Around 0.13% of the sample is held by the ten biggest clonotypes.

The sequenced material came from naive CD4+ T cells sorted from blood. The cell subset or site label here, explained by the study, means: CD45RA+ positively selected. The clonotype originates from a man younger than 35 in good health.

The CDR3 sequence is CASSLAGVAGGYEQYF. The base sequence is TGTGCCAGCAGCTTAGCGGGAGTGGCCGGGGGGTACGAGCAGTACTTC. The chain uses TRBV7-2 and TRBJ2-7, with TRBD2 matching 7 junction bases. Inclusive of the bounding cysteine and phenylalanine, the CDR3 is 16 residues long. Just CDR3 DNA is preserved here, 48 bases in frame from base 1. Relative to germline, V is missing 0 bases and J is missing 4 bases, with 9 bases of the junction outside any gene match. Sequences SGHTA (CDR1) and FQGNSA (CDR2) are obtained from the germline V gene.